The clone carrying this T cell receptor beta chain was counted only a few times. This sample was included in a study of patients and donors after allogeneic stem cell transplantation. TCRdb ran MiXCR on the RT-PCR reads and lists one entry per CDR3 protein. The sample includes 150,000 to 200,000 distinct CDR3 sequences, approximately 30% of them seen just once. The V and J ends lost 1 base and 4 bases, in that order; junction bases with no gene match: 3. The CDR3 runs to 15 residues. CDR1 is GTSNPN, CDR2 SVGIG, per germline (reference sequence). The receptor was isolated from a human donor who was either an allogeneic HSCT recipient or a stem cell or donor lymphocyte infusion donor (not recorded which). It is not recorded whose cells these are; they may come from a transplant donor. Sequences were obtained from blood, either unsorted or a sorted T cell fraction (not recorded which). This chain links TRBV30 with TRBJ1-6; 8 positions match TRBD1. CDR3 residues: CAWSARDRYNSPLHF. The DNA for the CDR3 is TGTGCCTGGAGTGCCCGGGACAGGTATAATTCACCCCTCCACTTT.